The 4 T cell receptor beta chains listed next were all sequenced from one sample in a study of CD8 T cells in ankylosing spondylitis. These receptors' targets are unknown. TCRdb analysed the 5' RACE reads with MiXCR anew, one entry per CDR3 protein. This table has roughly 90,000 distinct CDR3 sequences, roughly 9% appearing once. Study-level findings and limits: Characteristic of ankylosing spondylitis blood, it appeared, was a TCR beta motif comprising eight highly homologous variants.

The sample was blood, either unsorted or a sorted T cell fraction (not recorded which). The source of these receptors is a male donor with ankylosing spondylitis.

This clonotype was counted ten times or more. The chain links TRBV7-9 to TRBJ2-1; 10 bases are shared with TRBD2. V trimming: 7 bases; J trimming: 7 bases; junction bases outside the gene matches: 13. Germline V gives CDR1 SEHNR, CDR2 FQNEAQ (reference sequence). The CDR3 length is 16 residues. The CDR3 loop is CASNPSLAGVMNEQFF. CDR3 sequence (DNA): TGTGCCAGCAATCCCTCTCTAGCGGGAGTAATGAATGAGCAGTTCTTC.

There are many counts of this clonotype. The chain combines TRBV3-1 with TRBJ2-2; TRBD2 matches 12 bases. This CDR3 has 16 amino acids. J was trimmed by 7 bases and V by 1 base; bases with no gene match: 4. Germline CDR1 is LGHDT and CDR2 is YNNKEL (reference sequence). CDR3 sequence reads: CASSQASGRASGELFF. CDR3 DNA sequence: TGTGCCAGCAGCCAAGCTAGCGGGAGGGCCAGCGGGGAGCTGTTTTTT.

This chain uses TRBV9 with TRBJ2-1; D may be TRBD1 (6 bases). Trimming took 0 bases from V and 3 from J, leaving 7 bases between them. The CDR3 spans 14 residues. CDR1 and CDR2 (germline): SGDLS, YYNGEE. The CDR3 DNA is TGTGCCAGCAGCGTAGGGGACAACTACAATGAGCAGTTCTTC. It encodes CASSVGDNYNEQFF.

This clonotype was recorded a few times. The V gene is TRBV5-1, the J gene TRBJ2-5; no reliable D call. The CDR3 has 14 amino acids. Trimming stripped 4 bases from V and 2 bases from J, with 12 bases between. Germline CDR1 reads SGHRS; CDR2 reads YFSETQ. In nucleotides, the CDR3 is TGCGCCAGCAGCCTCTCCTCGGTACAAGAGACCCAGTACTTC. It yields the protein CASSLSSVQETQYF.